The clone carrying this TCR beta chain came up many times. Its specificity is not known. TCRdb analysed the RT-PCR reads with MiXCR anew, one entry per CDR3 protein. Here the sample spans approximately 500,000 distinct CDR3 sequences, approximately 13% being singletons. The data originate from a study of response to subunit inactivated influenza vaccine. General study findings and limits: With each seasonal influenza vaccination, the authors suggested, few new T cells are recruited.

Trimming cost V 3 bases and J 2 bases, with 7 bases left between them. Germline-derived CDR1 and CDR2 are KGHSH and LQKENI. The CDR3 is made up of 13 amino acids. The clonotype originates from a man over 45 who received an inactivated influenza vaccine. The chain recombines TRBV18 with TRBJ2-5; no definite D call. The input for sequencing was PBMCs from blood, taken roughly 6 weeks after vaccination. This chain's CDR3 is CASSPSLQETQYF. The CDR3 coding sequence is TGTGCCAGCTCACCCAGCCTACAAGAGACCCAGTACTTC. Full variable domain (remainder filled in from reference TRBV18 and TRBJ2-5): NAGVMQNPRHLVRRRGQEARLRCSPMKGHSHVYWYRQLPEEGLKFMVYLQKENIIDESGMPKERFSAEFPKEGPSILRIQQVVRGDSAAYFCASSPSLQETQYFGPGTRLLVL.